This T cell receptor (beta chain) was documented in a study of cytomegalovirus exposure and HLA in healthy donors. Germline V gene lookup returns CDR1 SGHDT and CDR2 YYEEEE. V trimming: 4 bases; J trimming: 8 bases; junction bases outside the gene matches: 13. The length of the CDR3 is 15 residues. PCR involved 60 Vbeta and 13 Jbeta primers. The protocol was immunoSEQ multiplex PCR, while the TCRdb copy is restricted to in-frame clones and leaves out a portion. The data hold approximately 110,000 clones, with roughly 80% observed a single time. V gene TRBV5-6 combines with J gene TRBJ1-2, with TRBD1 identical over 8 bases. The source material was PBMCs. The TCR sequence derives from a man aged 25-40 years in good health and CMV-seropositive. The CDR3 DNA reads TGTGCCAGCAGCGCGTCACGGACAGGGACGACAGGCTACACCTTC. Translated, it gives CASSASRTGTTGYTF.